These 8 T cell receptor beta chains originate from one sample sequenced in a study of CD8 T cells in Susac syndrome. RNA, at about 0.5 to 1 ug, was reverse transcribed with random hexamers. MiXCR, run by TCRdb on the immunoSEQ multiplex PCR reads, gives a single entry per CDR3 protein. Among about 210,000 distinct CDR3 sequences, approximately 95% were seen once, and the ten largest hold roughly 0.1%. Sequencing was performed on CD4+ T cells from PBMCs. The receptors come from a human donor with multiple sclerosis.

This chain joins TRBV12-3 or TRBV12-4 and TRBJ1-5, with a weak D call TRBD1 (5 bases). V lost 6 bases and J 12 bases, leaving 21 bases between the germline ends. The CDR3 contains 14 residues. In DNA form, the CDR3 reads TGTGCCAGCAGCTCTCTCGGGGGGACGCGGTTCCAGCATTTT. Encoded protein: CASSSLGGTRFQHF.

This chain uses TRBV12-3 or TRBV12-4 with TRBJ2-1; TRBD1 matches at 7 bases. The V and J ends lost 7 bases and 5 bases, in that order; junction bases with no gene match: 8. CDR3 length equals 14 residues. The CDR3 coding sequence is TGTGCCAGCACCCGACAGGGAGTCGACAATGAGCAGTTCTTC. It is translated as CASTRQGVDNEQFF.

The chain has TRBV9 and TRBJ2-1; 10 bases align to TRBD2. CDR1 is SGDLS, CDR2 YYNGEE, per germline. The V gene end was trimmed by 0 bases and the J gene end by 3 bases; junction bases not matched to a gene: 6. The CDR3 is 17 residues long. The CDR3 DNA follows: TGTGCCAGCAGCGTAGCTGGAGCGGGAGGGATCTACAATGAGCAGTTCTTC. This encodes CASSVAGAGGIYNEQFF.

V usage is TRBV23-1 and J usage is TRBJ1-2; D is perhaps TRBD1 (5 bases). TRBV23-1 is an ORF, with its function uncertain. The CDR3 is 13 residues long. V was trimmed by 6 bases and J by 4 bases, leaving 12 bases between them. The CDR3 sequence: CASRLREGYGYTF. CDR3 nucleotides: TGCGCCAGCAGACTCAGGGAGGGCTATGGCTACACCTTC.

This clonotype was found once. The chain carries TRBV5-4 and TRBJ2-5, with 9 positions matching TRBD1. V was clipped by 4 bases and J by 3 bases; unmatched bases: 7. Per the germline V gene, CDR1 is SGHNT and CDR2 is YYREEE (reference sequence). This CDR3 is 15 amino acids long. CDR3 region: CASSVAGTGKETQYF. Written as DNA, the CDR3 is TGTGCCAGCAGCGTGGCCGGGACAGGGAAAGAGACCCAGTACTTC.

The V gene is TRBV4-1, the J gene TRBJ2-6; TRBD1 might be the D (6 bases). There are 19 residues in the CDR3. Germline V gene lookup returns CDR1 MGHRA and CDR2 YSYEKL. Trimming took 0 bases from V and 0 from J, leaving 15 bases between them. The CDR3 nucleotides read TGCGCCAGCAGCCAAGATGCAAGAGGGGGAAGCTCTGGGGCCAACGTCCTGACTTTC. Encoded protein: CASSQDARGGSSGANVLTF.

J is TRBJ2-7 and V is TRBV6-5; perhaps TRBD1 as D (6 bases). This CDR3 is 15 amino acids long. The germline CDR1 and CDR2 sequences are MNHEY and SVGAGI. Trimming pared 8 bases from V and 3 bases from J, leaving 20 bases between. CDR3 sequence: CASFERPGQHYEQYF. In DNA, the CDR3 is TGTGCCAGCTTCGAAAGACCGGGACAACACTACGAGCAGTACTTC.

The rearrangement links TRBV29-1 to TRBJ1-3; D is undetermined. The V and J ends lost 5 bases and 0 bases respectively, with 8 bases between them. Germline lookup yields CDR1 SQVTM and CDR2 ANQGSEA. This CDR3 has 13 residues. CDR3 sequence (DNA): TGCAGCGTTTCTCTGGGCTCTGGAAACACCATATATTTT. Amino acid sequence: CSVSLGSGNTIYF.